Listed here is a single T cell receptor (beta chain). This sample is part of a study of blood T cells in healthy people across ages. The CDR3 is made up of 16 amino acids. With V trimmed by 6 bases and J by 5 bases, 14 bases remained unmatched. Germline values: CDR1 DFQATT, CDR2 SNEGSKA (reference sequence). Through a sample-barcoded 5' primer and a J-beta primer mix, a second PCR was run for roughly 6 to 12 cycles. Carrying 12 random nucleotides, a template-switch adaptor labeled each individual cDNA molecule. TCRdb itself ran the 5' RACE reads through MiXCR, one entry per CDR3 protein. Among about 570,000 distinct CDR3 sequences listed, roughly a quarter were seen once. These data were also filed under a second study, of T cells of mothers and their children. That source adds: Samples were provided by three healthy Caucasian mothers and their six children.

The TCR comes from a boy between 2 and 10 years old in good health. The chain has TRBV20-1 and TRBJ2-2; 8 bases line up with TRBD1. What was sequenced was blood. CDR3 nucleotides: TGCAGTGCGCAAAGGGTCCCAGGGGGCAGGACCGGGGAGCTGTTTTTT. Translating it yields CSAQRVPGGRTGELFF.